The rows below give T cell receptor beta chains drawn from one sample of a study of cytomegalovirus exposure and HLA in healthy donors. Measured with immunoSEQ multiplex PCR; TCRdb has only the in-frame clones, and not every one. The sample holds roughly 56,000 clones; around 87% are singletons and the top ten take less than 1.5%. Sequences were obtained from PBMCs. These TCRs come from a man aged 18 to 30 in good health and CMV-seronegative. Both conserved end residues are part of each CDR3. Fields, in order: J gene, V gene, CDR3 protein.

TRBJ2-7 | TRBV6-5 | CASSIGGNYEQYF
TRBJ1-3 | TRBV27 | CASRAGVTDTIYF
TRBJ2-7 | TRBV4-2 | CASSPSGGAGDYEQYF
TRBJ2-7 | TRBV19 | CASSNPRESSYEQYF
TRBJ2-7 | TRBV6-1 | CASRRQGLGEQYF
TRBJ2-7 | TRBV14 | CASSQVGAYPMGEQYF
TRBJ2-7 | TRBV29-1 | CSGQYLGYEQYF
TRBJ1-6 | TRBV2 | CASSELGQGGRNSPLHF
TRBJ1-1 | TRBV7-9 | CASIPLGTGFAEAFF
TRBJ2-1 | TRBV5-1 | CASSLGQGKWNEQFF
TRBJ2-7 | TRBV4-1 | CASSGGISYEQYF
TRBJ2-7 | TRBV6-5 | CASSPGTSSYEQYF
TRBJ2-3 | TRBV5-4 | CASSLWASGGAGNTDTQYF
TRBJ1-5 | TRBV28 | CASLEGTGNQPQHF
TRBJ1-5 | TRBV15 | CATSRDGEYLGPQHF
TRBJ2-7 | TRBV27 | CASSFIGTTSYEQYF
TRBJ1-6 | TRBV4-1 | CASSQEGWEPLHF
TRBJ1-5 | TRBV10-3 | CAISPDRDQPQHF
TRBJ2-7 | TRBV11-3 | CASSLDLFEDRTYEQYF
TRBJ2-7 | TRBV5-1 | CASSLVAGAYEQYF
TRBJ1-5 | TRBV7-7 | CASSLRDRGYQPQHF
TRBJ1-2 | TRBV5-6 | CASSYPGTGEEGF
TRBJ2-7 | TRBV6-5 | CASSRGTAYEQYF
TRBJ1-5 | TRBV2 | CASSGTGGVSNQPQHF
TRBJ2-3 | TRBV10-3 | CAIGQRGGQGDTQYF
TRBJ1-1 | TRBV5-1 | CASSHGTTGGGGTEAFF
TRBJ1-2 | TRBV6-5 | CASSWEDSGYGYTF
TRBJ1-2 | TRBV30 | CAWSVADSFYTF
TRBJ2-5 | TRBV5-4 | CASSLPGGETQYF
TRBJ1-1 | TRBV6-5 | CASSPLAPPGTEAFF
TRBJ1-1 | TRBV19 | CASSIRQGATEAFF
TRBJ2-2 | TRBV7-8 | CASSLHRGAGELFF
TRBJ2-7 | TRBV4-2 | CASSQDRILAGGPSPYEQYF
TRBJ2-2 | TRBV28 | CASSFRDRGLGELFF
TRBJ1-5 | TRBV6-1 | CASKRAPGDAQPQHF
TRBJ2-7 | TRBV27 | CASSLKGPYEQYF
TRBJ2-6 | TRBV5-1 | CASSLESSGANVLTF
TRBJ2-5 | TRBV5-4 | CASSLGGLAGGREETQYF